This T cell receptor beta chain was captured in a study of preoperative IRX-2 immunotherapy in early breast cancer. J gave up 8 bases and V 5 bases, and 13 bases lay outside the gene matches. This CDR3 contains 16 residues. CDR1 is SGHRS and CDR2 is YFSETQ in the germline V gene. TCRdb's copy holds only in-frame clones and misses some; the assay was immunoSEQ multiplex PCR. The sample carries 34,000 or so clones, roughly 80% recorded once. Treatment reported: preoperative locoregional IRX-2 cytokine immunotherapy. Specimen: lymph node tissue, collected from a patient treated with IRX-2 immunotherapy. The chain links TRBV5-1 to TRBJ2-1; 10 positions agree with TRBD2. This clonotype was sampled from a human donor with breast cancer. CDR3 sequence reads: CASSPAGLAGVHEQFF. CDR3 DNA sequence: TGCGCCAGCAGTCCGGCGGGGCTAGCGGGAGTCCATGAGCAGTTCTTC.